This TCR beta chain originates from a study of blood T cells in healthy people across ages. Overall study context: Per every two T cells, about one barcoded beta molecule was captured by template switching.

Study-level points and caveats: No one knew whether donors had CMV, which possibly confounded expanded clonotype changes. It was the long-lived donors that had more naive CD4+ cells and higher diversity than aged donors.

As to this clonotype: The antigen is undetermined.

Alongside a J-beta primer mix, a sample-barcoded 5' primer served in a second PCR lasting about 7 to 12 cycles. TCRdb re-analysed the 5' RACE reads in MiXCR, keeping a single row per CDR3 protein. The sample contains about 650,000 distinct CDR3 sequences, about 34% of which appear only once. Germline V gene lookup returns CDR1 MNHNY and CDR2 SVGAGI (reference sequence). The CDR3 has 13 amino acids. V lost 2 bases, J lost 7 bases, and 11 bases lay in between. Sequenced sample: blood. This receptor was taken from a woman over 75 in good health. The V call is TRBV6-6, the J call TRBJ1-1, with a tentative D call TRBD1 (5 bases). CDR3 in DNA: TGTGCCAGCAGTTACCGGGACGGGGATGAAGCTTTCTTT. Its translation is CASSYRDGDEAFF.